This TCR beta chain derives from a study of T cell responses to AZD1222 COVID-19 vaccine. The CDR3 length is 14 residues. V shed 6 bases and J 7 bases; nucleotides not matched to a gene: 9. In germline, CDR1 is LNHDA, CDR2 SQIVND (reference sequence). Concerning this clone itself: Antigen unknown.

Findings and limits, study-wide: It was only after the peak T cell response that any repertoires were sampled. Spike-specific TCR depth and breadth grew after two AZD1222 doses.

Profiling relied on immunoSEQ multiplex PCR, and the TCRdb table lists in-frame clones only, not all of them. The sample consists of tens of thousands of clones, more than 80% of them appearing once. The TCR was taken from an adult who received the AZD1222 COVID-19 vaccine. The chain joins TRBV19 to TRBJ1-2, with 9 bases identical to TRBD1. Material: peripheral blood, obtained 28 days after the second AZD1222 dose. The CDR3 here is CASRTDRGLGGYTF. In DNA, the CDR3 is TGTGCCAGTAGGACGGACAGGGGCTTAGGTGGCTACACCTTC.